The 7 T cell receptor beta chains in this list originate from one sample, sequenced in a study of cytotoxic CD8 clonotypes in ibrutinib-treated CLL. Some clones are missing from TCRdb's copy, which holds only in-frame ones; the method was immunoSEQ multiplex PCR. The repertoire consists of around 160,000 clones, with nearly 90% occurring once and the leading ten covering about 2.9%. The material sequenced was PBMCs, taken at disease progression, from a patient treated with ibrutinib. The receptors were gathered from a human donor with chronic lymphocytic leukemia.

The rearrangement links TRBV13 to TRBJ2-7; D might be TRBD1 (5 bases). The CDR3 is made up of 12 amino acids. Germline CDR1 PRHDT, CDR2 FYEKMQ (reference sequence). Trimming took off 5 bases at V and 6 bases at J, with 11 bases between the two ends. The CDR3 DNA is TGTGCCAGCAGCCCTGGGGCTAGCGAGCAGTACTTC. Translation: CASSPGASEQYF.

CDR3 in amino acids: CASSLGNLAGPYNEQFF. The CDR3, as DNA: TGTGCCAGCAGCTTAGGGAATTTAGCGGGACCCTACAATGAGCAGTTCTTC. The V call is TRBV11-3, the J call TRBJ2-1; 8 bases are a match to TRBD2. Germline CDR1 reads SGHNT; CDR2 reads YENEEA. The V segment lost 1 base and the J segment 2 bases; nucleotides outside the gene matches: 7. The CDR3 is 17 amino acids.

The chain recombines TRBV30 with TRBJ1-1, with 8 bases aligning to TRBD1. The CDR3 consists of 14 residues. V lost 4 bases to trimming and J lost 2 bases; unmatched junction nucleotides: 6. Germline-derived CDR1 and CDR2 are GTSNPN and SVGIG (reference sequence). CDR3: CAWTPGQGNTEAFF. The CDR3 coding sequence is TGTGCCTGGACCCCTGGACAGGGAAACACTGAAGCTTTCTTT.

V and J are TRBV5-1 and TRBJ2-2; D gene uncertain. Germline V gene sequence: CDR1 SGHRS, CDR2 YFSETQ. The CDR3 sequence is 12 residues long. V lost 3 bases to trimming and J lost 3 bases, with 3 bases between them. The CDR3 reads CASSYDTGELFF. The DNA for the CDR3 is TGCGCCAGCAGCTATGACACCGGGGAGCTGTTTTTT.

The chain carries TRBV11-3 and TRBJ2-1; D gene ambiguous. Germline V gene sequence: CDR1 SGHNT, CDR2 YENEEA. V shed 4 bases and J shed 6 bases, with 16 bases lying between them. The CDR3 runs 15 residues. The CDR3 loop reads CASSSSRGWVNEQFF. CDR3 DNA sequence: TGTGCCAGCAGCTCGAGCAGAGGCTGGGTCAATGAGCAGTTCTTC.

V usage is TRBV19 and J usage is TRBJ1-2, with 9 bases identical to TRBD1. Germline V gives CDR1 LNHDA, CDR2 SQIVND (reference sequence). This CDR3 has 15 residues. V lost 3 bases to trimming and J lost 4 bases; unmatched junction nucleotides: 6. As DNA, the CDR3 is TGTGCCAGTAGTATCCCGGGACAGGGAGGCTATGGCTACACCTTC. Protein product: CASSIPGQGGYGYTF.

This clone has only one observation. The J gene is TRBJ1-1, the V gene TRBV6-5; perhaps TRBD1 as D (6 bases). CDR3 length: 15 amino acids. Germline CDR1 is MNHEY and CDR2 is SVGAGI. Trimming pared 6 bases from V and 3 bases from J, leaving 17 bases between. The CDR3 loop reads CASRSQQGRHTEAFF. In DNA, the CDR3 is TGTGCCAGCAGGAGCCAACAGGGTCGACACACTGAAGCTTTCTTT.